Below, 9 T cell receptor beta chains from the same sample are listed, as sequenced in a study of cytomegalovirus exposure and HLA in healthy donors. TCRdb's copy holds only in-frame clones and misses some; the assay was immunoSEQ multiplex PCR. The sample records 100,000 to 150,000 clones, roughly 90% being singletons. The sequenced sample consisted of PBMCs. The receptors stem from a woman in her late teens or twenties in good health and CMV-seronegative.

The chain uses TRBV29-1 and TRBJ2-7; D not certain. CDR1 and CDR2 (germline): SQVTM, ANQGSEA. The CDR3 totals 13 residues. Trimming removed 1 base from V and 2 bases from J, with 9 bases in between. The CDR3 DNA follows: TGCAGCGTTGAAGGACCGGAGCCCTACGAGCAGTACTTC. It is translated as CSVEGPEPYEQYF.

The chain joins TRBV28 to TRBJ2-1; maybe TRBD2 (6 bases). Germline V lookup: CDR1 MDHEN, CDR2 SYDVKM. V lost 2 bases and J lost 5, with 10 bases in between. The CDR3 covers 14 residues. The CDR3 DNA is TGTGCCAGCAGTTTAGTAGCGGATAACAATGAGCAGTTCTTC. It encodes CASSLVADNNEQFF.

The chain combines TRBV11-2 with TRBJ1-1, with 8 bases aligning to TRBD1. This CDR3 contains 14 residues. Looked up from germline, CDR1 is SGHAT and CDR2 is FQNNGV. Germline trimming cut 1 base from V and 8 bases from J; bases unmatched to any gene: 6. CDR3 in amino acids: CASSLADRAVEAFF. CDR3 DNA: TGTGCCAGCAGCTTAGCGGACAGGGCAGTGGAAGCTTTCTTT.

This chain joins TRBV9 and TRBJ2-2; TRBD2 matches 14 bases. Germline assignment: CDR1 SGDLS and CDR2 YYNGEE. J gave up 7 bases and V 4 bases, and 12 bases lay outside the gene matches. This CDR3 contains 18 residues. The CDR3 loop reads CASSSPGLAGEGSGELFF. CDR3 bases: TGTGCCAGCAGCTCCCCGGGACTAGCGGGAGAGGGAAGCGGGGAGCTGTTTTTT.

This clone occurred a few times. The genes are TRBV9 and TRBJ1-4; 8 nucleotides line up with TRBD1. CDR3 length equals 14 residues. Per the germline V gene, CDR1 is SGDLS and CDR2 is YYNGEE. Trimming cost V 3 bases and J 8 bases; bases outside gene matches: 6. The CDR3 nucleotides are TGTGCCAGCAGCGCCCACAGGGGGATGGAAAAACTGTTTTTT. It yields the protein CASSAHRGMEKLFF.

This chain links TRBV5-4 with TRBJ2-1; 7 nucleotides line up with TRBD2. Trimming cost V 4 bases and J 1 base; bases outside gene matches: 8. The CDR3 contains 16 residues. Germline V gene data show CDR1 as SGHNT and CDR2 as YYREEE (reference sequence). This CDR3 is CASSPRASGSYNEQFF. In DNA, the CDR3 is TGTGCCAGCAGCCCTAGGGCTAGCGGATCCTACAATGAGCAGTTCTTC.

The chain couples TRBV6-1 to TRBJ1-1; 8 nucleotides agree with TRBD1. Per the germline V gene, CDR1 is MNHNS and CDR2 is SASEGT. The CDR3 extends over 14 amino acids. The junction had 4 bases not matched to a gene; V was cut back by 7 bases and J by 0 bases. The CDR3 sequence: CASTLDRVNTEAFF. The CDR3, as DNA: TGTGCCAGCACCCTGGACAGGGTGAACACTGAAGCTTTCTTT.

The genes are TRBV30 and TRBJ2-7; D gene unclear. The CDR3 spans 12 residues. V was cut by 8 bases and J by 5 bases, with 16 bases left in between. Looked up from germline, CDR1 is GTSNPN and CDR2 is SVGIG (reference sequence). The CDR3 here is CAGSVRGDEQYF. In nucleotides, the CDR3 is TGTGCCGGCTCAGTTCGCGGAGACGAGCAGTACTTC. The whole variable domain, remainder taken from reference TRBV30 and TRBJ2-7, is SQTIHQWPATLVQPVGSPLSLECTVEGTSNPNLYWYRQAAGRGLQLLFYSVGIGQISSEVPQNLSASRPQDRQFILSSKKLLLSDSGFYLCAGSVRGDEQYFGPGTRLTVT.

The chain links TRBV9 to TRBJ2-7; the D is unclear. Germline V gives CDR1 SGDLS, CDR2 YYNGEE. With 0 bases removed from V and 0 bases from J, the gap between germline ends came to 4 bases. CDR3 length equals 13 residues. CDR3 protein: CASSVVYSYEQYF. The CDR3 nucleotides are TGTGCCAGCAGCGTAGTTTACTCCTACGAGCAGTACTTC. The full variable domain, with the rest looked up from reference TRBV9 and TRBJ2-7, is DSGVTQTPKHLITATGQRVTLRCSPRSGDLSVYWYQQSLDQGLQFLIQYYNGEERAKGNILERFSAQQFPDLHSELNLSSLELGDSALYFCASSVVYSYEQYFGPGTRLTVT.